This T cell receptor (beta chain) was captured in a study of CD8 T cells in ankylosing spondylitis. Quantitative 5'-RACE was performed with molecular barcodes, and it yielded the TCR beta libraries. Using its own MiXCR run on the 5' RACE reads, TCRdb lists one record per CDR3 protein. The sample comprises fewer than 250,000 distinct CDR3 sequences, roughly 10% of which are singletons, and 2.6% rests with the top ten. There are 12 residues in the CDR3. Germline CDR1 reads SEHNR; CDR2 reads FQNEAQ (reference sequence). Trimming cost V 1 base and J 15 bases, with 13 bases left between them. This clonotype has just a few counts.

The chain joins TRBV7-9 to TRBJ2-1, with D possibly TRBD2 on 6 matching bases. The TCR was taken from a male donor with ankylosing spondylitis or in good health (not recorded which). The sample consisted of blood, either unsorted or a sorted T cell fraction (not recorded which). The CDR3 nucleotides are TGTGCCAGCAGCTTAGGATTCCTAGCGAGGTTCTTC. Translating gives CASSLGFLARFF.